A selection of T cell receptor beta chains follows, all from one sample in a study of T cells after posttransplantation cyclophosphamide. Produced via immunoSEQ multiplex PCR; TCRdb's table is partial and in-frame only. Listed for the sample are some 40,000 clones, none seen a single time. The sequenced sample was PBMCs. These TCRs come from a woman aged 45-65 years in good health and a related stem cell transplant donor. Both conserved end residues are part of each CDR3. Fields, in order: clone size, V gene, J gene, D gene, CDR3 DNA, CDR3 protein. The D gene is left open where the match is weak. Size is stated for part of the rows, as once, few or many counts, or as a class when the clone is expanded.

>many|TRBV10-1|TRBJ1-2|.
TGCGCCAGCAGTGAGGACAGATATCGAAATGGCTACACCTTC
CASSEDRYRNGYTF
>.|TRBV7-9|TRBJ2-5|.
TGTGCCAGCAGCTCCTACAGGGCGTACCAAGAGACCCAGTACTTC
CASSSYRAYQETQYF
>many|TRBV4-3|TRBJ2-7|TRBD1
TGCGCCAGCAGCCAAGATCCTGGGACAGGAACCTACGAGCAGTACTTC
CASSQDPGTGTYEQYF
>many|TRBV5-4|TRBJ2-1|.
TGTGCCAGCAGCTCCCCGGGACTCTACAATGAGCAGTTCTTC
CASSSPGLYNEQFF
>.|TRBV7-7|TRBJ2-1|TRBD1
TGTGCTAGCAGCTTAGGACAGGGGGCGGACAATGAGCAGTTCTTC
CASSLGQGADNEQFF
>few|TRBV11-2|TRBJ2-7|TRBD1
TGTGCCAGCAGCTTAGTCACAGGGGGCGCAAACTACGAGCAGTACTTC
CASSLVTGGANYEQYF
>many|TRBV28|TRBJ1-2|TRBD1
TGTGCCAGCAGTAACAGGGGGCCTCTTGGCTACACCTTC
CASSNRGPLGYTF
>many|TRBV18|TRBJ2-1|.
TGTGCCAGCTCGGAGGTTAGCTCCTACAATGAGCAGTTCTTC
CASSEVSSYNEQFF
>many|TRBV7-9|TRBJ2-7|TRBD1
TGTGCCAGCAGCCTACACGGGACAGTCTACGAGCAGTACTTC
CASSLHGTVYEQYF
>many|TRBV5-1|TRBJ1-3|TRBD1
TGCGCCAGCAGCCGACAGGGTGGAGAAAACACCATATATTTT
CASSRQGGENTIYF
>many|TRBV29-1|TRBJ2-6|.
TGCAGCGTTTTGCAGGCCAGCTCTGGGGCCAACGTCCTGACTTTC
CSVLQASSGANVLTF
>many|TRBV28|TRBJ2-7|TRBD1
TGTGCCAGCAGGGGGGACAGTTATTCGGAGCAGTACTTC
CASRGDSYSEQYF
>many|TRBV27|TRBJ1-6|.
TGTGCCAGCAGTTTATTCGGGGGGCGGAACTCCTATAATTCACCCCTCCACTTT
CASSLFGGRNSYNSPLHF
>.|TRBV6-5|TRBJ1-2|TRBD1
TGTGCCAGCAGTGACTCGGACAGGGCCCCGGGCGGCTACACCTTC
CASSDSDRAPGGYTF
>many|TRBV7-8|TRBJ2-3|.
TGTGCCAGCAGCTCAGCCCGACTAGTTTTAGGGGATACGCAGTATTTT
CASSSARLVLGDTQYF
>many|TRBV2|TRBJ2-7|.
TGTGCCAGCTCTAGGGAGGGGGGAGCCTACGAGCAGTACTTC
CASSREGGAYEQYF
>many|TRBV2|TRBJ1-5|TRBD1
TGTGCCAGCAGTCCCGGGACAGGGATTAGTCAGCCCCAGCATTTT
CASSPGTGISQPQHF
>many|TRBV4-2|TRBJ1-4|TRBD1
TGTGCCAGCAGCCAAGGACGCGGGACAGACTTAACTAATGAAAAACTGTTTTTT
CASSQGRGTDLTNEKLFF
>few|TRBV6-5|TRBJ1-4|.
TGTGCCAGCAGCTTCACAGGGTTCGCGGAAAAACTGTTTTTT
CASSFTGFAEKLFF
>many|TRBV10-1|TRBJ1-5|.
TGCGCCAGCAGTGAGTACGGTCACGATCAGCCCCAGCATTTT
CASSEYGHDQPQHF
>few|TRBV29-1|TRBJ2-5|TRBD2
TGCAGCGTCGCGGGGGGGCCGCGGGAGACCCAGTACTTC
CSVAGGPRETQYF
>many|TRBV28|TRBJ1-3|.
TGTGCCAGCAGTTCCGCGGGTCCTGGAAACACCATATATTTT
CASSSAGPGNTIYF
>few|TRBV4-1|TRBJ1-6|.
TGCGCCAGCAGCCAAGACCCGGACATACGAAGGTCACCCCTCCACTTT
CASSQDPDIRRSPLHF
>few|TRBV6-1|TRBJ2-7|TRBD1
TGTGCCAGCAGTGAAGGATTAGGGGGCTTTTACGAGCAGTACTTC
CASSEGLGGFYEQYF
>many|TRBV28|TRBJ1-1|.
TGTGCCACCGCGTTTCACACTGAAGCTTTCTTT
CATAFHTEAFF